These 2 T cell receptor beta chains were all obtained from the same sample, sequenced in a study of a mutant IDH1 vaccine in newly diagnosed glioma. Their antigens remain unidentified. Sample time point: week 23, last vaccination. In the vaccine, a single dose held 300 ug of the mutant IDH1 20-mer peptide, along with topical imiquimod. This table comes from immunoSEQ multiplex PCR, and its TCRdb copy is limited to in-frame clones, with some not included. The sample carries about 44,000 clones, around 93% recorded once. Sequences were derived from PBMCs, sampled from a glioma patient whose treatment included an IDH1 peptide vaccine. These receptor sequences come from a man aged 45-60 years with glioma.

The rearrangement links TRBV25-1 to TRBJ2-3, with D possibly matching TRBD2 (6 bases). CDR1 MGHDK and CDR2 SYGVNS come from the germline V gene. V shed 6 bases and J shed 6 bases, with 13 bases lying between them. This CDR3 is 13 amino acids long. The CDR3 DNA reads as TGTGCCAGCAGGGAGGGCTGGATGGATACGCAGTATTTT. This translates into CASREGWMDTQYF.

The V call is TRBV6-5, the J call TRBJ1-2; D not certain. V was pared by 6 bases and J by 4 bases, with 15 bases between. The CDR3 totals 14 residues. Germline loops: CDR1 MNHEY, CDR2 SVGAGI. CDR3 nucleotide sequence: TGTGCCAGCAGATCTCTCACACCCCTCTATGGCTACACCTTC. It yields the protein CASRSLTPLYGYTF.